Below are 2 T cell receptor beta chains sequenced from a single sample in a study of high-grade serous ovarian cancer treatment subgroups. Clones were sequenced by immunoSEQ multiplex PCR, and TCRdb holds only the in-frame ones, with some missing. The repertoire holds some 9,100 clones, with less than 80% as singletons. Tumor samples were obtained before definitive surgery or chemotherapy. The sample comprised tumor tissue. These receptors all stem from a human donor with high-grade serous ovarian cancer.

Remarks on this clone: This sample also contains other DNA sequences that code for the same CDR3. The CDR3 region is CASSFTVHSYEQYF. For the CDR3, the DNA is TGTGCCAGCAGTTTCACGGTACACTCCTACGAGCAGTACTTC. V usage is TRBV27 and J usage is TRBJ2-7, with D uncertain. CDR1 and CDR2 (germline): MNHEY, SMNVEV (reference sequence). The V end was cut by 3 bases, the J end by 0 bases, with 9 bases between. The CDR3 loop spans 14 amino acids.

This clone was seen once. The chain carries TRBV19 and TRBJ2-1, with 7 bases lining up with TRBD2. Unmatched junction bases numbered 11, after V lost 4 bases and J lost 8 bases. This CDR3 has 15 residues. Per germline, CDR1 LNHDA and CDR2 SQIVND (reference sequence). The CDR3 spells CASSTAGDPRDEQFF. Written as DNA, the CDR3 is TGTGCCAGTAGTACGGCGGGGGACCCAAGGGATGAGCAGTTCTTC. Using reference TRBV19 and TRBJ2-1 for the parts outside the CDR3, the full variable domain is DGGITQSPKYLFRKEGQNVTLSCEQNLNHDAMYWYRQDPGQGLRLIYYSQIVNDFQKGDIAEGYSVSREKKESFPLTVTSAQKNPTAFYLCASSTAGDPRDEQFFGPGTRLTVL.